This TCR beta chain was identified in a study of chemoradiotherapy in HPV16-positive cancers. TCRdb's copy holds only in-frame clones and misses some; the assay was immunoSEQ multiplex PCR. Altogether more than 8,000 clones are present, about 80% being singletons, with the ten largest covering roughly 10%. There are 15 residues in the CDR3. CDR1 is SGDLS and CDR2 is YYNGEE in the germline V gene. Trimming pared 3 bases from V and 0 bases from J, leaving 12 bases between. This material was acquired from a patient who underwent chemoradiotherapy. The clonotype was recovered from a human donor with HPV-associated anogenital cancer. V gene TRBV9 combines with J gene TRBJ1-1; D not certain. The CDR3 loop is CASSAQESMNTEAFF. CDR3 nucleotides: TGTGCCAGCAGCGCCCAGGAATCTATGAACACTGAAGCTTTCTTT.